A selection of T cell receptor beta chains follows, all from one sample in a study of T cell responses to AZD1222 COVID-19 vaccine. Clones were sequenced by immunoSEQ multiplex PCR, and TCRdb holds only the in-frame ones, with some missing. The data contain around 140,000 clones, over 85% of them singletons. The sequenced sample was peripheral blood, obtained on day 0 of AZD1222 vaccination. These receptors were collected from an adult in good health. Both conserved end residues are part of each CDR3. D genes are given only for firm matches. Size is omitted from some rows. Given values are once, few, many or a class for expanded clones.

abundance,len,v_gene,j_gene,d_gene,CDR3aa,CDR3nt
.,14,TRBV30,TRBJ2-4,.,CAWSPTGAKNIQYF,TGTGCCTGGAGTCCCACAGGGGCCAAAAACATTCAGTACTTC
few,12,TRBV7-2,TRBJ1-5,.,CASSFLGQPQHF,TGTGCCAGCAGCTTTTTGGGACAGCCCCAGCATTTT
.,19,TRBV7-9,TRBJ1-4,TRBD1,CASSPGTGTGGVQPEKLFF,TGTGCCAGCAGCCCCGGAACCGGGACAGGGGGCGTTCAACCTGAAAAACTGTTTTTT
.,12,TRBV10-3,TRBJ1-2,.,CAISDLTDGYTF,TGTGCCATCAGTGACCTAACAGATGGCTACACCTTC
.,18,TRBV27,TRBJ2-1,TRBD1,CASSFFGLGTGRGNEQFF,TGTGCCAGCAGTTTCTTCGGCCTCGGGACAGGCAGGGGGAATGAGCAGTTCTTC
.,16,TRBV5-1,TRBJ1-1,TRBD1,CASSPGQGRFAAEAFF,TGCGCCAGCAGCCCCGGACAGGGGAGATTTGCAGCTGAAGCTTTCTTT
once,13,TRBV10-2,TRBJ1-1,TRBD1,CASKAGGSPEAFF,TGCGCCAGCAAGGCAGGGGGCTCCCCTGAAGCTTTCTTT
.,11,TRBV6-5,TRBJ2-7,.,CASSTGREQYF,TGTGCCAGCAGTACAGGGCGCGAGCAGTACTTC
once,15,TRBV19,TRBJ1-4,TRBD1,CASGSRDRLNEKLFF,TGTGCCAGTGGATCCCGGGACAGGTTAAATGAAAAACTGTTTTTT
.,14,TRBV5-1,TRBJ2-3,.,CASSLVPSTDTQYF,TGCGCCAGCAGCTTGGTTCCCAGCACAGATACGCAGTATTTT
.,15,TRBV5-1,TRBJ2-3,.,CASSSEEPVTDTQYF,TGCGCCAGCAGCTCCGAAGAACCAGTTACAGATACGCAGTATTTT
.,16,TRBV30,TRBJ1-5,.,CAWTIRSSGLDQPQHF,TGTGCCTGGACTATCAGGAGTAGCGGCCTGGATCAGCCCCAGCATTTT
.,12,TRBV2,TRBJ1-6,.,CASRGWNSPLHF,TGTGCCAGCAGAGGATGGAATTCACCCCTCCACTTT
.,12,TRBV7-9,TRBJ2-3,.,CASSFGADTQYF,TGTGCCAGCAGCTTCGGGGCAGATACGCAGTATTTT
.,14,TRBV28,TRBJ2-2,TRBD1,CASRYRGNPGELFF,TGTGCCAGCAGGTACAGGGGGAATCCCGGGGAGCTGTTTTTT
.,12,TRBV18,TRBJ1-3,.,CASSPQGGTIYF,TGTGCCAGCTCACCTCAGGGTGGCACCATATATTTT
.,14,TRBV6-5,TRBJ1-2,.,CASSYSGLADGYTF,TGTGCCAGCAGTTACTCGGGCCTAGCGGACGGCTACACCTTC
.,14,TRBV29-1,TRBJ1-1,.,CSVGLGAANTEAFF,TGCAGCGTTGGGCTGGGGGCGGCGAACACTGAAGCTTTCTTT
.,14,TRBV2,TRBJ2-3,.,CASRGPQPTDTQYF,TGTGCCAGCCGCGGTCCCCAGCCCACAGATACGCAGTATTTT
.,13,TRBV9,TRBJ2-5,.,CASSPLGGETQYF,TGTGCCAGCAGCCCCCTCGGCGGTGAGACCCAGTACTTC
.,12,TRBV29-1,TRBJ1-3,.,CSVETAWDTIYF,TGCAGCGTTGAGACGGCTTGGGACACCATATATTTT
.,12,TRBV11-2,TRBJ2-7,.,CASSLQGKEQYF,TGTGCCAGCAGCTTACAGGGTAAAGAGCAGTACTTC
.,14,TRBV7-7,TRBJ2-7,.,CASSFRPGAYEQYF,TGTGCCAGCAGCTTCCGGCCCGGGGCCTACGAGCAGTACTTC
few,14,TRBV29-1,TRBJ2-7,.,CSVAGGTVSYEQYF,TGCAGCGTTGCGGGGGGGACAGTCTCCTACGAGCAGTACTTC
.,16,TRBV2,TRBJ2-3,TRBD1,CASSGGTGGLPDTQYF,TGTGCCAGCAGTGGCGGGACAGGGGGTCTCCCAGATACGCAGTATTTT
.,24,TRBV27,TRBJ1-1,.,CASSSKPRRSDHVSRTRRNTEAFF,TGTGCCAGCAGTTCTAAACCGCGACGTTCCGACCATGTTTCACGTACAAGGCGGAACACTGAAGCTTTCTTT
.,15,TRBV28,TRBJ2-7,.,CARGPLVWSTTEQYF,TGTGCCAGGGGGCCACTAGTCTGGTCTACTACCGAGCAGTACTTC
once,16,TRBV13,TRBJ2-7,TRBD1,CASSPTGTESSYEQYF,TGTGCCAGCAGCCCAACCGGGACAGAGAGCTCCTACGAGCAGTACTTC
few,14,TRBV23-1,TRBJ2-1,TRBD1,CASSPGTGSNEQFF,TGCGCCAGCAGTCCCGGGACAGGGAGCAATGAGCAGTTCTTC
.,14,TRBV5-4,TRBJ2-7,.,CASSLCGKPYEQYF,TGTGCCAGCAGCTTGTGTGGCAAGCCCTACGAGCAGTACTTC
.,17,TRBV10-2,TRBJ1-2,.,CASRDSTGPRFNYGYTF,TGCGCCAGCAGAGACTCTACCGGGCCCCGCTTCAACTATGGCTACACCTTC
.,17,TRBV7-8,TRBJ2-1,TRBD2,CASSSLAGGPSYNEQFF,TGTGCCAGCAGCTCCTTAGCGGGAGGTCCTTCCTACAATGAGCAGTTCTTC
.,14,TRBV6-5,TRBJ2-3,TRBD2,CASSRTSGTDTQYF,TGTGCCAGCAGTCGGACTAGCGGGACTGATACGCAGTATTTT
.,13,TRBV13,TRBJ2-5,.,CASSPRLAGTQYF,TGTGCCAGCAGCCCCCGTCTAGCTGGGACCCAGTACTTC
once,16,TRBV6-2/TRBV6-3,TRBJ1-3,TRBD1,CASSYRGGLSGNTIYF,TGTGCCAGCAGTTACCGAGGGGGCCTCTCTGGAAACACCATATATTTT
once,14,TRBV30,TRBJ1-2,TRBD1,CAWSVLRGQGGYTF,TGTGCCTGGAGTGTACTAAGGGGGCAGGGCGGCTACACCTTC
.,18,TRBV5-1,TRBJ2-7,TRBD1,CASSSGTGNRDFSYEQYF,TGCGCCAGCAGCTCCGGGACAGGGAACCGCGACTTTTCCTACGAGCAGTACTTC
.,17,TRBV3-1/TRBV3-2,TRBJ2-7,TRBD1,CASSQVAGGDPPYEQYF,TGTGCCAGCAGCCAAGTGGCAGGGGGCGACCCCCCCTACGAGCAGTACTTC
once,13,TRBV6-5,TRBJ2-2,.,CASIAANTGELFF,TGTGCCAGCATAGCGGCGAACACCGGGGAGCTGTTTTTT
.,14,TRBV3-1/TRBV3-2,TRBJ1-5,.,CASSQDPGYQPQHF,TGTGCCAGCAGCCAAGATCCGGGGTATCAGCCCCAGCATTTT
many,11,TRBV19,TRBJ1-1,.,CASETETEAFF,TGTGCCAGTGAGACGGAGACTGAAGCTTTCTTT
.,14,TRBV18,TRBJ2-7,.,CASSPSFGVYEQYF,TGTGCCAGCTCACCTAGTTTTGGGGTCTACGAGCAGTACTTC
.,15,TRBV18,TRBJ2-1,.,CASSPGVGGPYEQFF,TGTGCCAGCTCCCCTGGTGTGGGGGGGCCCTATGAGCAGTTCTTC
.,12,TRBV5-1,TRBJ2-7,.,CASSLEGSEQYF,TGCGCCAGCAGCTTGGAAGGCTCCGAGCAGTACTTC
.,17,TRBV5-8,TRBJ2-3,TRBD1,CASSRSGTGAFLDTQYF,TGTGCCAGCAGCCGATCCGGGACAGGGGCATTTTTGGATACGCAGTATTTT
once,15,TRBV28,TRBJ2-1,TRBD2,CASSPLAGTYNEQFF,TGTGCCAGCAGCCCGTTAGCGGGAACCTACAATGAGCAGTTCTTC
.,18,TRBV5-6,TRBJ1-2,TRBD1,CASSFLDRGPSSTYGYTF,TGTGCCAGCAGCTTTCTAGACAGGGGCCCCTCATCCACCTATGGCTACACCTTC
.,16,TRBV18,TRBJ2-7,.,CASSPQTGPIHYEQYF,TGTGCCAGCTCACCCCAGACAGGCCCGATCCACTACGAGCAGTACTTC
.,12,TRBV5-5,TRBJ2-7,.,CASSLGYFEQYF,TGTGCCAGCAGCTTGGGTTATTTCGAGCAGTACTTC
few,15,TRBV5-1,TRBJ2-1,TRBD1,CASSFSGTGVNEQFF,TGCGCCAGCAGCTTTTCCGGGACAGGGGTGAATGAGCAGTTCTTC
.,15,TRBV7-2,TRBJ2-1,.,CASSFTAGQGNEQFF,TGTGCCAGCAGCTTCACAGCGGGACAAGGAAATGAGCAGTTCTTC
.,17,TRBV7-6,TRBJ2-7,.,CASSLRSAAGGSEEQYF,TGTGCCAGCAGCTTACGGTCCGCGGCAGGGGGGTCGGAAGAGCAGTACTTC
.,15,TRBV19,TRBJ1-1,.,CASSTPTLGGTEAFF,TGTGCCAGTAGTACCCCTACCCTGGGAGGAACTGAAGCTTTCTTT
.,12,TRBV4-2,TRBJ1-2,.,CASSQGTYGYTF,TGTGCCAGCAGCCAAGGGACCTATGGCTACACCTTC
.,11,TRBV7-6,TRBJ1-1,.,CASSFPPEAFF,TGTGCCAGCAGCTTTCCGCCTGAAGCTTTCTTT